This entry lists 7 T cell receptor beta chains sequenced from one sample in a study of T cell repertoires in cytomegalovirus infection. These receptors have no identified antigens. MiXCR was run by TCRdb on the reads, yielding one entry per CDR3 protein. The sample records roughly 90,000 distinct CDR3 sequences, about 31% being singletons. Here the sequenced sample was CD8+ T cells from cultured PBMCs, taken from culture after CMV antigen stimulation. Receptor source: a human donor in good health (CMV status not recorded). Some clones in this sample may be carry-over from other donors' samples.

In its sample, this clonotype was seen a few times. The chain carries TRBV20-1 and TRBJ2-7; tentative D call: TRBD1 (6 bases). The CDR3 runs to 13 residues. Trimming cost V 6 bases and J 0 bases, with 12 bases left between them. Germline CDR1 reads DFQATT; CDR2 reads SNEGSKA (reference sequence). The CDR3 here is CSARGRSSYEQYF. Written as DNA, the CDR3 is TGCAGTGCGAGGGGGAGAAGCTCCTACGAGCAGTACTTC.

This chain connects TRBV9 to TRBJ1-2; possible D gene TRBD1, 5 bases. This CDR3 is built from 16 residues. CDR1 is SGDLS, CDR2 YYNGEE, per germline. The V end lost 4 bases, the J end lost 6 bases, and 22 bases lay between the germline ends. Here the CDR3 reads CASSPGHMGMDDGYTF. The CDR3 bases are TGTGCCAGCAGCCCAGGACACATGGGCATGGACGATGGCTACACCTTC.

The V call is TRBV4-2, the J call TRBJ2-1; D is possibly TRBD2 (6 bases). Germline V gives CDR1 LGHNA, CDR2 YNFKEQ. The CDR3 sequence is 16 residues long. The ends were cut back, 1 base at V and 4 bases at J, with 14 bases in the middle. This chain's CDR3 is CASSQVGLAIYNEQFF. The DNA of the CDR3 is TGTGCCAGCAGCCAAGTAGGGCTAGCGATTTACAATGAGCAGTTCTTC.

The CDR3 here is CASSLGASVETQYF. CDR3 in DNA: TGTGCCAGCAGCTTAGGCGCATCAGTAGAGACCCAGTACTTC. This chain uses TRBV7-8 with TRBJ2-5; D unresolved. Germline CDR1 SGHVS, CDR2 FQNEAQ. V was trimmed by 1 base and J by 4 bases, leaving 10 bases between them. The CDR3 extends over 14 amino acids.

The table lists this clonotype with many counts. This sequence joins TRBV5-4 and TRBJ1-1; tentatively, D is TRBD1 (6 bases). The V gene's germline CDR1 is SGHNT and CDR2 YYREEE (reference sequence). The CDR3 covers 13 residues. Trimming shortened V by 4 bases and J by 2 bases, and 9 bases separated the two germline ends. The CDR3: CASSRTANTEAFF. The CDR3 coding sequence is TGTGCCAGCAGCCGGACAGCAAACACTGAAGCTTTCTTT.

This clonotype was recorded at least ten times. The chain couples TRBV7-2 to TRBJ2-7, with a tentative D call TRBD1 (6 bases). The CDR3 spans 13 residues. The V end was cut by 3 bases, the J end by 6 bases, with 12 bases between. Germline CDR1 SGHTA, CDR2 FQGNSA. The CDR3 DNA sequence: TGTGCCAGCAGCTTCGTCAGGGGTCGCGAGCAGTACTTC. Translation: CASSFVRGREQYF.

V usage is TRBV19 and J usage is TRBJ1-1; 8 bases agree with TRBD1. The ends lost 5 bases at V and 0 bases at J; junction bases unmatched: 11. The CDR3 loop spans 17 amino acids. Germline lookup yields CDR1 LNHDA and CDR2 SQIVND (reference sequence). The CDR3 region is CASSPARTGKMNTEAFF. The CDR3 nucleotides read TGTGCCAGTAGTCCAGCTCGGACAGGGAAGATGAACACTGAAGCTTTCTTT.